This T cell receptor beta chain appears in the sequencing data of a study of early T cells in non-severe SARS-CoV-2 infection. Study information: With bulk RNA from unsorted whole blood as input, sequencing yielded unpaired chains.

This clonotype was counted at least ten times. What it binds is unknown. Individual cDNA molecules carried attached unique molecular identifiers. Using its own MiXCR run on the 5' RACE reads, TCRdb lists one record per CDR3 protein. The data show tens of thousands of distinct CDR3 sequences, with roughly 4.7% seen just once and 6.5% to 8% held by the top ten. Study-wide findings and caveats: Lookups in VDJdb leaned toward anti-spike CD8 responses and missed private and CD4 specificities.

CDR3 length: 10 residues. Trimming cost V 3 bases and J 13 bases, with 9 bases left between them. The rearrangement uses TRBV12-3 or TRBV12-4 and TRBJ2-5; D call uncertain. This clonotype was sampled from an adult who was a healthcare worker with PCR-confirmed SARS-CoV-2 infection or an uninfected control (not recorded which). The source material was whole blood, sampled at baseline. Here the CDR3 DNA reads TGTGCCAGCAGTTTCCCCCCCCCGTACTTC. Translated, it gives CASSFPPPYF.